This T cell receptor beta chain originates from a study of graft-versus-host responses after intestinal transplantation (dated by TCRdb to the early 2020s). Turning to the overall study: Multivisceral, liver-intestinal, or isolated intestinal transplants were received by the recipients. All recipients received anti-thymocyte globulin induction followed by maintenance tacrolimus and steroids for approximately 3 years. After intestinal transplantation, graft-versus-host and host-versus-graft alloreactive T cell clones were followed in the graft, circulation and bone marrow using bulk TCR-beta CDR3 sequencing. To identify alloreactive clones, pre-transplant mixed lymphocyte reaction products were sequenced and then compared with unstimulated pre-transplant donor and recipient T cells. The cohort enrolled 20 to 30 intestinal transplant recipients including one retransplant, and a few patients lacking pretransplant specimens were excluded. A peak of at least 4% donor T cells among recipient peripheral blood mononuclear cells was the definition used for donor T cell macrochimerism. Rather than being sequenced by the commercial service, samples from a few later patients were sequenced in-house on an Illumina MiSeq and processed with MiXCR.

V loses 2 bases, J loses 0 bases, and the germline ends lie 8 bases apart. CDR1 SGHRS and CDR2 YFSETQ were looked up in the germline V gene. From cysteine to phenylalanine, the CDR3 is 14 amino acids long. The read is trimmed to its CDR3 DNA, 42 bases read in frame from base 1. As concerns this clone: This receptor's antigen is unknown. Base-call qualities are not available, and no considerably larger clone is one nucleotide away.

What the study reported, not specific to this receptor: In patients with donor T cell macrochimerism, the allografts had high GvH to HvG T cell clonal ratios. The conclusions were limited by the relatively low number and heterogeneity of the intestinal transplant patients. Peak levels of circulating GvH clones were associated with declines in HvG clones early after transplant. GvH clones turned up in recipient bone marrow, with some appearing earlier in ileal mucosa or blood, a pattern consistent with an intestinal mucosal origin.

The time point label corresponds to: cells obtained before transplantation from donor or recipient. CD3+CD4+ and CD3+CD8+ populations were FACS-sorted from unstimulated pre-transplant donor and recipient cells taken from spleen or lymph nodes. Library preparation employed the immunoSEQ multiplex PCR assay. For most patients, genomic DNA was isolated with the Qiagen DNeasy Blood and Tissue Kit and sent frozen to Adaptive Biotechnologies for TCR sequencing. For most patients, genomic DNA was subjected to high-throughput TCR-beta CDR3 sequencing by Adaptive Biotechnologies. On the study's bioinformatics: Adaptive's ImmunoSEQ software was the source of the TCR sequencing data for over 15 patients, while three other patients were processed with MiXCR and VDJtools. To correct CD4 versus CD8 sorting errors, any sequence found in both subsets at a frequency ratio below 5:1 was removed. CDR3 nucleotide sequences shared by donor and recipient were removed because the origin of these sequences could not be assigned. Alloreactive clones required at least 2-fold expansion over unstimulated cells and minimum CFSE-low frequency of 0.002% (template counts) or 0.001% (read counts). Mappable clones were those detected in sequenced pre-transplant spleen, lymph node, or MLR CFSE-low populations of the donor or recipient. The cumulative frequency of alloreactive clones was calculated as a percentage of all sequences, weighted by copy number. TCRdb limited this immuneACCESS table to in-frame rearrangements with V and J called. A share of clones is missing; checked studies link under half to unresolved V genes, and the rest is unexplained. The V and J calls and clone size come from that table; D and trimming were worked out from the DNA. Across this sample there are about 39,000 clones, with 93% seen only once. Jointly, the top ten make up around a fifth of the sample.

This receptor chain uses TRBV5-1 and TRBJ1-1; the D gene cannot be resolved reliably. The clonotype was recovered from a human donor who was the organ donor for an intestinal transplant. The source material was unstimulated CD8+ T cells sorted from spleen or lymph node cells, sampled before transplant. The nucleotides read TGCGCCAGCAGCTTCTGGGATATGAACACTGAAGCTTTCTTT. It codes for CASSFWDMNTEAFF.